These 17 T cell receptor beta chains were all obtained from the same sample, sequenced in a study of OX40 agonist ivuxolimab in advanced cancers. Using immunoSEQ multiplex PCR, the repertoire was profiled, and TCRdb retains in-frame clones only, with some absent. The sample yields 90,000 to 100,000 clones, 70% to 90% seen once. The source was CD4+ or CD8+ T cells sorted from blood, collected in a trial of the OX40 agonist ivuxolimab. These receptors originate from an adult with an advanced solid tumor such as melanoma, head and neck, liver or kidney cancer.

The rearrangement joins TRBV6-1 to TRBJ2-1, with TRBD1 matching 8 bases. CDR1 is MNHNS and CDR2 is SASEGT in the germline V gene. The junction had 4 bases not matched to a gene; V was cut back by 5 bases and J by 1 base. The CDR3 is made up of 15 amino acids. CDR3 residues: CASSLQGGSYNEQFF. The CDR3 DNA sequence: TGTGCCAGCAGTCTACAGGGGGGATCCTACAATGAGCAGTTCTTC.

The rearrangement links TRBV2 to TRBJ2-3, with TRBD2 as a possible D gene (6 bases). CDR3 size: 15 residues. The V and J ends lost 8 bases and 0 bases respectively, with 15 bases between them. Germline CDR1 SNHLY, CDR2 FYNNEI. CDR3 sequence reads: CASQIVGLSTDTQYF. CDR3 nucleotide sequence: TGTGCCAGCCAGATTGTGGGACTGAGCACAGATACGCAGTATTTT.

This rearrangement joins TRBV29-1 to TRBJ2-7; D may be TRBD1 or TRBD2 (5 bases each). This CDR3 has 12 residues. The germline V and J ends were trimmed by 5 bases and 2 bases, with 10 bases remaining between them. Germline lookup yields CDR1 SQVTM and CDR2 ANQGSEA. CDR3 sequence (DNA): TGCAGCGTTTTGGGGGAGACCTACGAGCAGTACTTC. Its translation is CSVLGETYEQYF.

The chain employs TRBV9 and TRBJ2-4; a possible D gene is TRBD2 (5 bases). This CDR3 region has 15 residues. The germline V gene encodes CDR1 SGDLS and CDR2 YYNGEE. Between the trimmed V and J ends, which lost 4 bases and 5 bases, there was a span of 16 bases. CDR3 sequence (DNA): TGTGCCAGCAGCCCCCTCGGAACGAGGGAAAACATTCAGTACTTC. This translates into CASSPLGTRENIQYF.

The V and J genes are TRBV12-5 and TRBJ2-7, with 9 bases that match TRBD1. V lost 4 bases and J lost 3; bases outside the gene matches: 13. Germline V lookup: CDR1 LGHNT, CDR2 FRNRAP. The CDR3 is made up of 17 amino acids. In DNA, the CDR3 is TGTGCTAGTGGTTCTCCCCAGGACAGGGGATCCTACTACGAGCAGTACTTC. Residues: CASGSPQDRGSYYEQYF.

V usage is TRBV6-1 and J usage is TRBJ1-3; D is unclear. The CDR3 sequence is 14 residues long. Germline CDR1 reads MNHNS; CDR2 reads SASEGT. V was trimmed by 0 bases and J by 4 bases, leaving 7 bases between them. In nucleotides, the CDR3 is TGTGCCAGCAGTGAAGCGGGCCTGGGAAACACCATATATTTT. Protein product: CASSEAGLGNTIYF.

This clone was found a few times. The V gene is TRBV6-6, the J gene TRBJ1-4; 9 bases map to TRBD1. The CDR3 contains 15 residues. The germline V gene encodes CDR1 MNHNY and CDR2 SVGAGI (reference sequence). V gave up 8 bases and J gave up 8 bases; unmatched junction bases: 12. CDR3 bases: TGTGCCAGCCGTCTATCGGGACAGGGATCAGAAAAACTGTTTTTT. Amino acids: CASRLSGQGSEKLFF.

The CDR3 sequence is CASSLAGSNSPLHF. The CDR3 nucleotides are TGTGCCAGCTCCCTGGCAGGGTCCAATTCACCCCTCCACTTT. This chain joins TRBV18 and TRBJ1-6, with D maybe TRBD1 (5 bases). V was trimmed by 6 bases and J by 7 bases, leaving 13 bases between them. The CDR3 length is 14 residues. Germline V gives CDR1 KGHSH, CDR2 LQKENI. Full variable domain (missing parts from reference TRBV18 and TRBJ1-6): NAGVMQNPRHLVRRRGQEARLRCSPMKGHSHVYWYRQLPEEGLKFMVYLQKENIIDESGMPKERFSAEFPKEGPSILRIQQVVRGDSAAYFCASSLAGSNSPLHFGNGTRLTVT.

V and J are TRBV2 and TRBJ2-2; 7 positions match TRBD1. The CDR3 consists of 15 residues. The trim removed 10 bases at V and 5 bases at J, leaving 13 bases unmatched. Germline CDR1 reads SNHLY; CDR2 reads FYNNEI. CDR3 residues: CAIPQDRRRTGELFF. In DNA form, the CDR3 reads TGTGCCATACCACAGGACAGGAGGAGGACCGGGGAGCTGTTTTTT.

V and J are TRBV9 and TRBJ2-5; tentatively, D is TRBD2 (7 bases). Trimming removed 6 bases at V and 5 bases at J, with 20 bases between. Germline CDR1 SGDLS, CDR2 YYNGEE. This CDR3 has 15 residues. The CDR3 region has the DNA TGTGCCAGCACCCTCCGGGGAGGGGGGGCTGAGACCCAGTACTTC. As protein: CASTLRGGGAETQYF.

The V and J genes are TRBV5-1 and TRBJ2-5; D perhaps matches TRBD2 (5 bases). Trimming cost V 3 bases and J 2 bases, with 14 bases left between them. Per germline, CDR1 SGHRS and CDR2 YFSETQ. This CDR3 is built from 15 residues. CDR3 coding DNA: TGCGCCAGCAGCTCGCTCCCGGGGAAACAAGAGACCCAGTACTTC. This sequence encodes CASSSLPGKQETQYF.

In DNA, the CDR3 is TGTGCCAGCAGCTTACCGGCTGGATTCACAGATACGCAGTATTTT. Protein product: CASSLPAGFTDTQYF. The chain has TRBV5-5 and TRBJ2-3; D is unresolved. Germline V gene sequence: CDR1 SGHKS, CDR2 YYEKEE (reference sequence). V lost 2 bases and J lost 2, with 12 bases in between. CDR3 length equals 15 residues.

CDR3 loop: CASSGRGIGEQFF. CDR3 nucleotide sequence: TGTGCCAGCAGCGGTCGAGGGATAGGTGAGCAGTTCTTC. The chain employs TRBV5-6 and TRBJ2-1, with D perhaps TRBD2 (5 bases). The V gene lost 4 bases and the J gene lost 9 bases, with 14 bases spanning the gap. This CDR3 region has 13 residues. The germline CDR1 and CDR2 sequences are SGHDT and YYEEEE.

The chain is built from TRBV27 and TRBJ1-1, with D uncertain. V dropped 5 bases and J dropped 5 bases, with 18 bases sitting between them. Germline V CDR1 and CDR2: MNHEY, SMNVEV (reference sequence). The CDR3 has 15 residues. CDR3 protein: CASSPSWGEVTEAFF. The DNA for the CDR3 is TGTGCCAGCAGTCCCTCATGGGGTGAGGTGACTGAAGCTTTCTTT.

The CDR3 coding sequence is TGTGCCATCAGTGAGTGGAAGGTTACCTACGAGCAGTACTTC. Protein product: CAISEWKVTYEQYF. V and J are TRBV10-3 and TRBJ2-7; unclear D gene. The germline V gene encodes CDR1 ENHRY and CDR2 SYGVKD. The CDR3 totals 14 residues. The V end lost 1 base, the J end lost 2 bases, and 9 bases lay between the germline ends.

The CDR3 DNA reads as TGTGCCAGCAGCTTCTACGCCGGGGCTGAAGCTTTCTTT. This translates into CASSFYAGAEAFF. V and J are TRBV7-3 and TRBJ1-1, with no clear D. Per the germline V gene, CDR1 is SGHTA and CDR2 is FQGTGA. V was shortened by 3 bases and J by 6 bases, with 11 bases between the two germline ends. CDR3 length: 13 residues.

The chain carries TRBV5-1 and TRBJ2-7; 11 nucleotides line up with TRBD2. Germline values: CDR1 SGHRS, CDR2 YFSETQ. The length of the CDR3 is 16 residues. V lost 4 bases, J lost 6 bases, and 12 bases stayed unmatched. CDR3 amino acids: CASSATPLAGDSEQYF. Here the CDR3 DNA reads TGCGCCAGCAGCGCCACTCCACTAGCGGGGGATTCCGAGCAGTACTTC.